The text below deals with one T cell receptor (beta chain). Its antigen remains unidentified. PCR employed 60 Vbeta and 13 Jbeta primers. Libraries were prepared by immunoSEQ multiplex PCR; TCRdb keeps only in-frame clonotypes and omits some of them. The repertoire shows more than 30,000 clones; the top ten hold approximately 8.4%. The sample originates from a study of cytomegalovirus exposure and HLA in healthy donors. Study-wide background: In a previous analysis, 100 million to 140 million unique TCR beta sequences were found from 170 million or so T cells.

Findings of the study overall: Presence/absence analyses supposed approximately even sequencing depth among donors.

This CDR3 is built from 16 residues. V trimming: 2 bases; J trimming: 2 bases; junction bases outside the gene matches: 9. Germline V gene sequence: CDR1 SGHTA, CDR2 FQGNSA. The rearrangement joins TRBV7-2 to TRBJ2-7; 7 bases map to TRBD2. The sequencing input was PBMCs. This sequence was found in a man aged 35-49 years in good health and CMV-seropositive. DNA of the CDR3: TGTGCCAGCAGCTTAAGCTTAGGGACTAAGCCCTACGAGCAGTACTTC. Protein product: CASSLSLGTKPYEQYF.